This TCR beta chain was identified in a study of T cells in Graves' hyperthyroidism and ophthalmopathy. Across the whole study: It was at initial diagnosis, before any treatment, that peripheral blood was collected. Study outcomes and limitations: Blood also carried most thyroid clonotypes expanded above 0.001.

There are 16 residues in the CDR3. Trimming stripped 4 bases from V and 6 bases from J, with 21 bases between. The germline CDR1 and CDR2 sequences are MNHNS and SASEGT. The study enrolled patients aged 18 to 65 with newly diagnosed hyperthyroidism of under 2 months' duration. Patients were excluded for uncontrolled infection, other autoimmune disease, pregnancy or lactation. RNA transcripts were the template for amplifying TCR beta CDR3 regions. RT-PCR in the first round (using the HTBI primer set) targeted the TCR CDR3. Via MiXCR, TCRdb re-called the multiplex PCR reads, giving one row per CDR3 protein. The table includes some 500,000 distinct CDR3 sequences, under 15% detected once. For this clonotype: Its specificity is not known.

This sequence joins TRBV6-1 and TRBJ2-5; weak D call: TRBD1 (6 bases). The receptor's source is a woman in her late teens or twenties with Graves' hyperthyroidism. Sequenced: blood. The CDR3 DNA is TGTGCCAGCAGTGCCCGAAGTACAGGGTTTCAGAAGACCCAGTACTTC. Translating gives CASSARSTGFQKTQYF.